This T cell receptor (beta chain) was observed in a study of cytomegalovirus exposure and HLA in healthy donors. Study-wide findings and caveats: Diagnosis of cytomegalovirus status made by the classifier reportedly showed high specificity and sensitivity. Most sequenced TCRs were rare (though some public TCRs occurred in many donors).

A remark on this clone: What it binds is unknown.

Measured with immunoSEQ multiplex PCR; TCRdb has only the in-frame clones, and not every one. Counted here are more than 300,000 clones, roughly 90% occurring once; the ten biggest clones make up approximately 0.84%. The CDR3 loop spans 15 amino acids. CDR1 and CDR2 from the germline V gene are SGDLS and YYNGEE. With 0 bases removed from V and 6 bases from J, the gap between germline ends came to 13 bases. Sequences were obtained from PBMCs. The chain has TRBV9 and TRBJ1-5; no firm D call. This TCR came from a woman aged 18-29 years in good health and CMV-seronegative. CDR3: CASSVASGLGQPQHF. The CDR3 nucleotides are TGTGCCAGCAGCGTAGCTAGTGGGTTAGGTCAGCCCCAGCATTTT. The entire variable domain, with the rest obtained from reference TRBV9 and TRBJ1-5, is as follows: DSGVTQTPKHLITATGQRVTLRCSPRSGDLSVYWYQQSLDQGLQFLIQYYNGEERAKGNILERFSAQQFPDLHSELNLSSLELGDSALYFCASSVASGLGQPQHFGDGTRLSIL.